This passage covers 2 T cell receptor beta chains from one sample sequenced in a study of blood T cell repertoires in COVID-19 (dated by TCRdb to the early 2020s). The library was made by the immunoSEQ multiplex PCR assay. What TCRdb holds here is the immuneACCESS table cut down to in-frame rearrangements. Part of the clones is not present; checked against another copy, under half of the missing clones reflect an unresolved V gene, and the others are unexplained. Here the sample has 150,000 or so clones; 82% occur a single time. Together, the top ten hold around 7% of the sample. Sequences were obtained from peripheral blood. Source of these receptors: a woman in her thirties or forties with COVID-19, enrolled during active disease.

The chain links TRBV29-1 to TRBJ1-2, with no clear D. V was trimmed by 7 bases and J by 7 bases, leaving 13 bases between them. This CDR3 has 11 residues. Germline CDR1 SQVTM, CDR2 ANQGSEA. The CDR3 protein is CSASIGVGYTF. CDR3 sequence (DNA): TGCAGCGCTTCCATCGGGGTTGGCTACACCTTC.

This chain connects TRBV11-2 to TRBJ1-1, with D uncertain. This CDR3 spans 13 amino acids. The germline V gene encodes CDR1 SGHAT and CDR2 FQNNGV. Trimming took 5 bases from V and 4 from J, leaving 11 bases between them. This CDR3 is CASSRGRFTEAFF. The DNA for the CDR3 is TGTGCCAGCAGCCGAGGGCGGTTCACTGAAGCTTTCTTT.